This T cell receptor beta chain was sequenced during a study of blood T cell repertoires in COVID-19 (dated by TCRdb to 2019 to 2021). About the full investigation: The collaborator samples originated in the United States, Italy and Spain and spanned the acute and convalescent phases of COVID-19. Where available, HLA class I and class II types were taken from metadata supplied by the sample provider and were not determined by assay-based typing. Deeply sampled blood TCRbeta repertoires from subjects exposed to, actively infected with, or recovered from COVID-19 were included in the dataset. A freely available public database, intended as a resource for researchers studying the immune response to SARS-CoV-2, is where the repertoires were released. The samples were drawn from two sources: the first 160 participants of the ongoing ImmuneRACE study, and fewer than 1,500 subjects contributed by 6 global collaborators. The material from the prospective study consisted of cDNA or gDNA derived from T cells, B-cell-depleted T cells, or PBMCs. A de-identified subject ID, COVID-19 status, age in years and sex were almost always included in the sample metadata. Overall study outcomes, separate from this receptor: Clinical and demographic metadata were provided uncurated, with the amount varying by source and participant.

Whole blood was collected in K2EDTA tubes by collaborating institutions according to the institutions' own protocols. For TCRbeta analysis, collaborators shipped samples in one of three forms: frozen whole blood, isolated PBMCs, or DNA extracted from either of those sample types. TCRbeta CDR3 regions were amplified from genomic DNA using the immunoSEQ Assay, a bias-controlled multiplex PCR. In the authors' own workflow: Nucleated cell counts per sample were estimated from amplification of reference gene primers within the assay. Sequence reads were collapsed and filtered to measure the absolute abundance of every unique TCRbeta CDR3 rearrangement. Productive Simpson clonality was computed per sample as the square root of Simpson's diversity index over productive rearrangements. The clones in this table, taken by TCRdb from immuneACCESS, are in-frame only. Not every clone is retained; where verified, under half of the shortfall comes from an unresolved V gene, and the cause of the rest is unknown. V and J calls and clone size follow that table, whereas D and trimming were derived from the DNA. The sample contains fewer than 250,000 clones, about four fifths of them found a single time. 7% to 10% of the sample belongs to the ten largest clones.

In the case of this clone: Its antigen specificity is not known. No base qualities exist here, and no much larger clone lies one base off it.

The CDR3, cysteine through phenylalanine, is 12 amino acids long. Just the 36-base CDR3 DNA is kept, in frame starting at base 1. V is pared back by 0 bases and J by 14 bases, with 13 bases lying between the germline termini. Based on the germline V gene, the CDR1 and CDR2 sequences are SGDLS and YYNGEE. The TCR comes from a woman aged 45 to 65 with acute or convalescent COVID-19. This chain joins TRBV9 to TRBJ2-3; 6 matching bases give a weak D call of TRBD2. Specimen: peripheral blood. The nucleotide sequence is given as TGTGCCAGCAGCGTAGATCGGGGGACCCCGTATTTT. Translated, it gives CASSVDRGTPYF. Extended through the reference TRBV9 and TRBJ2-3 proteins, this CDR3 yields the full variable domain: DSGVTQTPKHLITATGQRVTLRCSPRSGDLSVYWYQQSLDQGLQFLIQYYNGEERAKGNILERFSAQQFPDLHSELNLSSLELGDSALYFCASSVDRGTPYFGPGTRLTVL.